This T cell receptor beta chain was retrieved from a study of blood T cell repertoires in COVID-19. As for the study in general: Sites in the United States, Italy and Spain provided acute and convalescent COVID-19 samples. Sample material is recorded as cDNA or gDNA derived from T cells, B-cell-depleted T cells, or PBMCs.

As processed by the authors: From reference gene primer amplification, estimates of nucleated cell counts were derived. TCRdb's copy holds only in-frame clones and misses some; the assay was immunoSEQ multiplex PCR. Clone size and the V and J calls come from that table; the DNA yielded D and trimming. The sample has some 99,000 clones, over 70% seen once; the top ten hold approximately 24%. Losses at the gene ends were 7 bases for V and 0 bases for J; bases not matched to a gene: 5. The germline gives CDR1 SGHRS, CDR2 YFSETQ. The CDR3 loop spans 14 amino acids. The V call is TRBV5-1, the J call TRBJ2-7; 9 bases agree with TRBD2. Specimen: peripheral blood. The clonotype originates from a man in his 70s with acute or convalescent COVID-19. The CDR3 loop is CASALAGASYEQYF. The DNA of the CDR3 is TGCGCCAGCGCCTTAGCGGGGGCCTCCTACGAGCAGTACTTC.